This T cell receptor beta chain was sequenced for a study of T cell changes during pregnancy in multiple sclerosis. Produced via immunoSEQ multiplex PCR; TCRdb's table is partial and in-frame only. Of about 110,000 clones listed, roughly 92% are singletons. Germline V gene sequence: CDR1 MNHEY, CDR2 SVGAGI. The trim removed 6 bases at V and 0 bases at J, leaving 5 bases unmatched. The CDR3 loop spans 15 amino acids. The receptor's source is a female donor with multiple sclerosis, enrolled in a pregnancy study. The chain uses TRBV6-5 and TRBJ2-1; 7 positions agree with TRBD1. Material: peripheral blood, obtained after pregnancy. The CDR3 is CASSRDRDSYNEQFF. CDR3 coding DNA: TGTGCCAGCAGCCGCGACAGGGACTCCTACAATGAGCAGTTCTTC.